Shown below are 7 T cell receptor beta chains from a single sample sequenced in a study of blood T cell repertoires in COVID-19. Here immunoSEQ multiplex PCR was the method, and the copy in TCRdb shows in-frame clones only, minus some. The sample holds about 160,000 clones, roughly 88% seen once. The sequenced material came from peripheral blood. The receptor set was obtained from a man between 18 and 29 years old with acute or convalescent COVID-19.

The genes are TRBV10-2 and TRBJ1-1, with D perhaps TRBD1 (6 bases). Germline CDR1 reads WSHSY; CDR2 reads SAAADI. The CDR3 sequence is 13 residues long. The V end lost 5 bases, the J end lost 1 base, and 8 bases lay between the germline ends. The CDR3, as DNA: TGCGCCAGCAGTTTGGACAGGAACACTGAAGCTTTCTTT. Translated, it gives CASSLDRNTEAFF.

The chain links TRBV6-5 to TRBJ2-7; 7 bases map to TRBD1. In germline, CDR1 is MNHEY, CDR2 SVGAGI. V was clipped by 0 bases and J by 4 bases; unmatched bases: 9. The CDR3 loop spans 16 amino acids. This CDR3 is CASSYSKLSRGYEQYF. The CDR3 DNA follows: TGTGCCAGCAGTTACTCGAAATTAAGCAGGGGGTACGAGCAGTACTTC.

This clone was counted once. The chain links TRBV7-9 to TRBJ1-2; D may be TRBD1 (5 bases). V lost 1 base and J lost 4, with 13 bases in between. The CDR3 is made up of 15 amino acids. In germline, CDR1 is SEHNR, CDR2 FQNEAQ (reference sequence). In DNA, the CDR3 is TGTGCCAGCAGCTTAGAGCAGGGAAGTTTCTATGGCTACACCTTC. Protein product: CASSLEQGSFYGYTF.

The chain uses TRBV6-5 and TRBJ2-3; TRBD2 might be the D (5 bases). Germline CDR1 and CDR2: MNHEY and SVGAGI. There are 13 residues in the CDR3. The V end lost 10 bases, the J end lost 3 bases, and 14 bases lay between the germline ends. This CDR3 reads CAISRVATDTQYF. The CDR3 DNA reads as TGTGCCATCTCTAGAGTAGCGACAGATACGCAGTATTTT.

This sequence joins TRBV18 and TRBJ1-5; possibly TRBD1 for D (6 bases). CDR1 is KGHSH and CDR2 is LQKENI in the germline V gene. Trimming cost V 3 bases and J 6 bases, with 18 bases left between them. The CDR3 extends over 16 amino acids. CDR3 amino acids: CASSPDMTGSGQPQHF. DNA of the CDR3: TGTGCCAGCTCACCCGACATGACAGGATCGGGTCAGCCCCAGCATTTT.

This clone was seen only once. The chain employs TRBV13 and TRBJ2-1; no definite D call. V was clipped by 5 bases and J by 4 bases, with 15 bases between them. The CDR3 is 15 residues long. Germline V lookup: CDR1 PRHDT, CDR2 FYEKMQ (reference sequence). DNA of the CDR3: TGTGCCAGCAGCGAACCCGGAGAAGCTTACAATGAGCAGTTCTTC. Its protein is CASSEPGEAYNEQFF.

This chain joins TRBV19 and TRBJ2-7; unclear D gene. This CDR3 spans 14 amino acids. The germline V gene has CDR1 LNHDA and CDR2 SQIVND (reference sequence). Trimming left V 3 bases short and J 4 bases short, with 13 bases between. CDR3 DNA sequence: TGTGCCAGTAGTATTTCTGCACTCTATTACGAGCAGTACTTC. Translating it yields CASSISALYYEQYF.